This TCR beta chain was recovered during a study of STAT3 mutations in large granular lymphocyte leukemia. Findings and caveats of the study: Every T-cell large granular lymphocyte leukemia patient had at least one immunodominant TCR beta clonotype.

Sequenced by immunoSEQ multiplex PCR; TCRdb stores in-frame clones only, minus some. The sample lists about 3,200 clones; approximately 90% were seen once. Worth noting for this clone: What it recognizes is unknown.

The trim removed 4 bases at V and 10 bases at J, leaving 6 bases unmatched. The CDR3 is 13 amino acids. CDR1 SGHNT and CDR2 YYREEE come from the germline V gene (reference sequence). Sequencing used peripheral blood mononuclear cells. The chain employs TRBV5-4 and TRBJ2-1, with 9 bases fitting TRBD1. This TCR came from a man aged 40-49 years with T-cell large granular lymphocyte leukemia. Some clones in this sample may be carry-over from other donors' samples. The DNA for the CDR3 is TGTGCCAGCAGCGGGGACAGGGTGAGGGAGCAGTTCTTC. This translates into CASSGDRVREQFF. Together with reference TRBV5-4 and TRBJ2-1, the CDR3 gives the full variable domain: ETGVTQSPTHLIKTRGQQVTLRCSSQSGHNTVSWYQQALGQGPQFIFQYYREEENGRGNFPPRFSGLQFPNYSSELNVNALELDDSALYLCASSGDRVREQFFGPGTRLTVL.